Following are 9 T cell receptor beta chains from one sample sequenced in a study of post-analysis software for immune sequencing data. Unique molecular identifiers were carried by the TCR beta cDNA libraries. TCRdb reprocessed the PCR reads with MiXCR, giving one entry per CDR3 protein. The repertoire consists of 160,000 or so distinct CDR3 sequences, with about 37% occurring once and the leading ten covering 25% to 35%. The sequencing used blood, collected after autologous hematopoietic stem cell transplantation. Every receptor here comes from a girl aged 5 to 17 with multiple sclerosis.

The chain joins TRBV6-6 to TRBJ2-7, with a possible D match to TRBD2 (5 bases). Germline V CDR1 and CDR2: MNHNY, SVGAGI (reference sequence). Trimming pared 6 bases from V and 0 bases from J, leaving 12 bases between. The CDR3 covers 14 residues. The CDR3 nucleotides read TGTGCCAGCAGAGGGAGCCTCGGCTCCTACGAGCAGTACTTC. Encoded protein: CASRGSLGSYEQYF.

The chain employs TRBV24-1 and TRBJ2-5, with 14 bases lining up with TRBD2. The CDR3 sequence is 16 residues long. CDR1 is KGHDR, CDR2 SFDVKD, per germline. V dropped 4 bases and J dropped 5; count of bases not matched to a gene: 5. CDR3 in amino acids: CATSDQGLAGVETQYF. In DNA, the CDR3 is TGTGCCACCAGTGACCAGGGACTAGCGGGAGTGGAGACCCAGTACTTC.

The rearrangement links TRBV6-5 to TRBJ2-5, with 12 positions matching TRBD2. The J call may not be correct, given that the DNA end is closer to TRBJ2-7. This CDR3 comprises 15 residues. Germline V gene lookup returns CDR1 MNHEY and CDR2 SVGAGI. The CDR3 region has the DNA TGTGCCAGCAGTACGGGACTAGCGGGCTTCGACGAGCAGTACTTC. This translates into CASSTGLAGFDEQYF.

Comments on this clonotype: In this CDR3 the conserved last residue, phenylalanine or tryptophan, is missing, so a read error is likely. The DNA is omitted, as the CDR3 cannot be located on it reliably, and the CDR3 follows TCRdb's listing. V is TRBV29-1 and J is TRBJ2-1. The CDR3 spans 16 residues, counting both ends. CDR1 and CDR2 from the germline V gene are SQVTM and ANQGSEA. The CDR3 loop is CSVGEQSVGNGYTFGS.

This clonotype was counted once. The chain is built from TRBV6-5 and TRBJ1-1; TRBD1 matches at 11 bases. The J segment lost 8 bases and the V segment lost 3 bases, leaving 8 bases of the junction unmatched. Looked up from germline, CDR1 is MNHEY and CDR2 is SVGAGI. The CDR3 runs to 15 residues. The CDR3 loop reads CASSYSPGQGGEAFF. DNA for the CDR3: TGTGCCAGCAGTTATTCCCCGGGACAGGGGGGAGAAGCTTTCTTT.

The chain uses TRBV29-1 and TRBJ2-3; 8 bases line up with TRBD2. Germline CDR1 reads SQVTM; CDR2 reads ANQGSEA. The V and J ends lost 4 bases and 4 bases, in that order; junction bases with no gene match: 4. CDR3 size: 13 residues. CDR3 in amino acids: CSVAGRVADTQYF. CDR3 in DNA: TGCAGCGTTGCCGGGAGGGTAGCAGATACGCAGTATTTT.

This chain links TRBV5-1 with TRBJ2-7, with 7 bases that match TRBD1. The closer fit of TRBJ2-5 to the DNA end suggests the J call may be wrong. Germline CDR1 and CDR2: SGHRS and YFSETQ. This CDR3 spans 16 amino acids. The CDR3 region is CASSPVEGQRWETQYF. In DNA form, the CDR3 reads TGCGCCAGCAGCCCTGTCGAGGGACAGAGGTGGGAGACCCAGTACTTC.

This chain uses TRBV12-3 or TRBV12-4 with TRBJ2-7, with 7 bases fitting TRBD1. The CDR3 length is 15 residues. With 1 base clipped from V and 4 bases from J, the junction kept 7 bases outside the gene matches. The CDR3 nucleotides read TGTGCCAGCAGTTTAGGACAGGGTGGCTCTTACGAGCAGTACTTC. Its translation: CASSLGQGGSYEQYF.

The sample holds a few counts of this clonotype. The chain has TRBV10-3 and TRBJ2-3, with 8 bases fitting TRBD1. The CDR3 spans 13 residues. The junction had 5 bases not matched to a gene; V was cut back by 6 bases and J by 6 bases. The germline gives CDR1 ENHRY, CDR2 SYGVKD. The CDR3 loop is CAIRPGGGDTQYF. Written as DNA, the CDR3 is TGTGCCATCAGGCCAGGGGGCGGCGATACGCAGTATTTT.